The 25 T cell receptor beta chains given below trace back to one sample, sequenced in a study of OX40 agonist ivuxolimab in advanced cancers. The table came from immunoSEQ multiplex PCR; TCRdb's copy has only in-frame clones and leaves some out. The table has around 45,000 clones, about nine tenths seen once. Sequenced material: CD4+ or CD8+ T cells sorted from blood, taken in a trial of the OX40 agonist ivuxolimab. The receptors derive from an adult with an advanced solid tumor such as melanoma, head and neck, liver or kidney cancer.

This clone has just one count. J is TRBJ1-2 and V is TRBV7-2; D is possibly TRBD1 (5 bases). The CDR3 is 13 amino acids. Between the trimmed V and J ends, which lost 4 bases and 4 bases, there was a span of 10 bases. The germline gives CDR1 SGHTA, CDR2 FQGNSA. The CDR3 DNA is TGTGCCAGCAGCTCCGGGGGGGGCTATGGCTACACCTTC. Amino acids: CASSSGGGYGYTF.

The genes are TRBV14 and TRBJ1-3; tentative D call: TRBD1 (5 bases). V was clipped by 3 bases and J by 0 bases, with 9 bases between them. This CDR3 region has 15 residues. From germline, CDR1 is SGHDN and CDR2 FVKESK. DNA of the CDR3: TGTGCCAGCAGCCACCGGGGCCCCTCTGGAAACACCATATATTTT. It codes for CASSHRGPSGNTIYF.

The rearrangement links TRBV7-3 to TRBJ2-1; D remains ambiguous. Looked up from germline, CDR1 is SGHTA and CDR2 is FQGTGA. V dropped 1 base and J dropped 8 bases, with 9 bases sitting between them. The CDR3 totals 13 residues. This CDR3 reads CASSLSPLYEQFF. CDR3 nucleotides: TGTGCCAGCAGCTTAAGTCCCCTCTATGAGCAGTTCTTC.

This chain joins TRBV12-5 and TRBJ2-2; D is tentatively TRBD1 or TRBD2 (5 bases each). Trimming removed 1 base from V and 4 bases from J, with 7 bases in between. Germline lookup yields CDR1 LGHNT and CDR2 FRNRAP. CDR3 size: 14 residues. This CDR3 is CASGLDGATGELFF. CDR3 DNA sequence: TGTGCTAGTGGTTTGGACGGGGCCACCGGGGAGCTGTTTTTT.

The V gene is TRBV27, the J gene TRBJ2-1; D remains unclear. The CDR3 is 13 amino acids. Germline CDR1 MNHEY, CDR2 SMNVEV (reference sequence). With 3 bases removed from V and 10 bases from J, the gap between germline ends came to 13 bases. In DNA, the CDR3 is TGTGCCAGCAGTTTCGTGCTACATACGGAGCAGTTCTTC. Its protein is CASSFVLHTEQFF.

The gene calls are TRBV28 and TRBJ1-5; D unclear. V was shortened by 3 bases and J by 2 bases, with 8 bases between the two germline ends. This CDR3 region has 14 residues. CDR1 is MDHEN, CDR2 SYDVKM, per germline. CDR3 amino acids: CASSFLVGNQPQHF. The CDR3 DNA sequence: TGTGCCAGCAGTTTTTTAGTCGGCAATCAGCCCCAGCATTTT.

The CDR3: CASSYIGGNTEAFF. For the CDR3, the DNA is TGTGCCAGCAGCTACATAGGGGGTAACACTGAAGCTTTCTTT. This rearrangement joins TRBV7-8 to TRBJ1-1; D possibly corresponds to TRBD1 (6 bases). V shed 4 bases and J shed 2 bases, with 11 bases lying between them. CDR1 and CDR2 (germline): SGHVS, FQNEAQ. The CDR3 has 14 amino acids.

This clone was seen only once. This chain uses TRBV5-1 with TRBJ2-7; tentatively, D is TRBD1 or TRBD2 (5 bases each). V dropped 3 bases and J dropped 4 bases, with 11 bases sitting between them. CDR1 SGHRS and CDR2 YFSETQ come from the germline V gene. The CDR3 spans 13 residues. The CDR3, as DNA: TGCGCCAGCAGCTGGGACGGTGAATACGAGCAGTACTTC. Its protein is CASSWDGEYEQYF.

This chain links TRBV4-2 with TRBJ1-4; D gene ambiguous. V dropped 6 bases and J dropped 8 bases, with 19 bases sitting between them. CDR3 size: 15 residues. Germline V gives CDR1 LGHNA, CDR2 YNFKEQ. The CDR3 DNA sequence: TGTGCCAGCAGTCGGAGTAGCCTCAAATCGGAAAAACTGTTTTTT. Protein product: CASSRSSLKSEKLFF.

The rearrangement links TRBV6-6 to TRBJ2-3, with 7 nucleotides matching TRBD2. The CDR3 extends over 14 amino acids. Germline CDR1 reads MNHNY; CDR2 reads SVGAGI (reference sequence). Trimming took 5 bases from V and 3 from J; bases not matched to a gene: 5. CDR3 bases: TGTGCCAGCAGTCGCCCTAGCGGAACAGATACGCAGTATTTT. It translates to CASSRPSGTDTQYF.

V is TRBV5-4 and J is TRBJ2-2; a weak D match, TRBD1 (5 bases). CDR1 is SGHNT, CDR2 YYREEE, per germline (reference sequence). This CDR3 comprises 13 residues. Trimming removed 4 bases at V and 3 bases at J, with 7 bases between. The CDR3 loop reads CASSLTDTGELFF. The CDR3 nucleotides read TGTGCCAGCAGCCTGACAGACACCGGGGAGCTGTTTTTT.

The V gene is TRBV12-5, the J gene TRBJ2-1; D unresolved. The CDR3 has 12 residues. The germline CDR1 and CDR2 sequences are LGHNT and FRNRAP. V was clipped by 4 bases and J by 9 bases, with 10 bases between them. The CDR3 DNA follows: TGTGCTAGTGGTTCCTTTTCAGGTGAGCAGTTCTTC. This sequence encodes CASGSFSGEQFF.

This clone was seen a handful of times. The chain has TRBV2 and TRBJ1-5; tentatively, D is TRBD1 (6 bases). CDR1 and CDR2 (germline): SNHLY, FYNNEI. This CDR3 is built from 11 residues. CDR3 region: CPSRGCQPQHF. The CDR3, as DNA: TGTCCCTCCAGGGGTTGTCAGCCCCAGCATTTT. Full variable domain (missing parts from reference TRBV2 and TRBJ1-5): EPEVTQTPSHQVTQMGQEVILRCVPISNHLYFYWYRQILGQKVEFLVSFYNNEISEKSEIFDDQFSVERPDGSNFTLKIRSTKLEDSAMYFCPSRGCQPQHFGDGTRLSIL.

The CDR3: CASSPSPSTDTQYF. CDR3 nucleotides: TGTGCCAGTAGCCCTTCCCCTAGCACAGATACGCAGTATTTT. V gene TRBV19 combines with J gene TRBJ2-3; D is unresolved. CDR1 is LNHDA, CDR2 SQIVND, per germline (reference sequence). V lost 6 bases to trimming and J lost 0 bases, with 10 bases between them. The CDR3 runs to 14 residues. Supplemented by reference TRBV19 and TRBJ2-3, the full variable domain reads DGGITQSPKYLFRKEGQNVTLSCEQNLNHDAMYWYRQDPGQGLRLIYYSQIVNDFQKGDIAEGYSVSREKKESFPLTVTSAQKNPTAFYLCASSPSPSTDTQYFGPGTRLTVL.

The J gene is TRBJ2-5, the V gene TRBV11-2; D possibly corresponds to TRBD2 (6 bases). Germline assignment: CDR1 SGHAT and CDR2 FQNNGV. Trimming shortened V by 1 base and J by 9 bases, and 15 bases separated the two germline ends. This CDR3 is built from 14 residues. For the CDR3, the DNA is TGTGCCAGCAGCTTAGTTCTGGGAGGTTGGGCCCAGTACTTC. Its translation is CASSLVLGGWAQYF. Full variable domain (missing parts from reference TRBV11-2 and TRBJ2-5): EAGVAQSPRYKIIEKRQSVAFWCNPISGHATLYWYQQILGQGPKLLIQFQNNGVVDDSQLPKDRFSAERLKGVDSTLKIQPAKLEDSAVYLCASSLVLGGWAQYFGPGTRLLVL.

V usage is TRBV7-2 and J usage is TRBJ2-5; D is unresolved. The CDR3 length is 16 residues. With 2 bases removed from V and 2 bases from J, the gap between germline ends came to 15 bases. Germline V CDR1 and CDR2: SGHTA, FQGNSA. DNA of the CDR3: TGTGCCAGCAGCTTAAGGCCCCAGGCTCCTCAAGAGACCCAGTACTTC. Translating gives CASSLRPQAPQETQYF.

The chain uses TRBV10-2 and TRBJ2-2; 9 bases align to TRBD2. The CDR3 loop spans 16 amino acids. Germline loops: CDR1 WSHSY, CDR2 SAAADI. V lost 6 bases to trimming and J lost 2 bases; unmatched junction nucleotides: 7. This chain's CDR3 is CASRPPTSGNTGELFF. The CDR3 coding sequence is TGCGCCAGCAGACCACCGACTAGCGGTAACACCGGGGAGCTGTTTTTT.

This rearrangement joins TRBV15 to TRBJ2-7; TRBD2 aligns across 8 bases. V was clipped by 0 bases and J by 3 bases; unmatched bases: 4. Germline assignment: CDR1 LNHNV and CDR2 YYDKDF (reference sequence). CDR3 length: 15 residues. The CDR3 here is CATSRDPSGSYEQYF. The CDR3 DNA reads as TGTGCCACCAGCAGAGATCCGAGCGGGAGCTACGAGCAGTACTTC. The whole variable domain, filled in from reference TRBV15 and TRBJ2-7, reads DAMVIQNPRYQVTQFGKPVTLSCSQTLNHNVMYWYQQKSSQAPKLLFHYYDKDFNNEADTPDNFQSRRPNTSFCFLDIRSPGLGDTAMYLCATSRDPSGSYEQYFGPGTRLTVT.

A few counts support this clone. The chain couples TRBV7-9 to TRBJ1-4; possible D gene TRBD1, 5 bases. V was clipped by 5 bases and J by 5 bases, with 15 bases between them. The CDR3 has 15 amino acids. CDR1 and CDR2 (germline): SEHNR, FQNEAQ (reference sequence). CDR3 residues: CASSPRDGRNEKLFF. The CDR3 DNA follows: TGTGCCAGCAGCCCAAGGGACGGAAGAAATGAAAAACTGTTTTTT.

The chain uses TRBV5-5 and TRBJ2-4; 9 nucleotides align to TRBD1. This CDR3 has 15 residues. In germline, CDR1 is SGHKS, CDR2 YYEKEE (reference sequence). V lost 2 bases, J lost 9 bases, and 9 bases stayed unmatched. The DNA for the CDR3 is TGTGCCAGCAGCTTCAGGTGGGACAGGGATATCATTCAGTACTTC. Its protein is CASSFRWDRDIIQYF.

The rearrangement links TRBV19 to TRBJ1-5, with D unclear. Trimming pared 6 bases from V and 7 bases from J, leaving 16 bases between. This CDR3 spans 14 amino acids. CDR1 and CDR2 from the germline V gene are LNHDA and SQIVND (reference sequence). CDR3 coding DNA: TGTGCCAGTAGCGATAGTTTTGTGGGCCAGCCCCAGCATTTT. Its translation is CASSDSFVGQPQHF.

J is TRBJ2-2 and V is TRBV10-3; 8 nucleotides align to TRBD2. Trimming removed 10 bases from V and 5 bases from J; junction bases left unmatched: 24. CDR1 is ENHRY and CDR2 is SYGVKD in the germline V gene. This CDR3 is built from 19 residues. The DNA for the CDR3 is TGTGCCACCTCGGGGAGTCTGGCCCCAAGCGGGAGTGGTACCGGGGAGCTGTTTTTT. Translating gives CATSGSLAPSGSGTGELFF.

V gene TRBV5-4 combines with J gene TRBJ2-7; tentative D call: TRBD2 (6 bases). CDR3 length equals 16 residues. V lost 4 bases, J lost 3 bases, and 20 bases lay in between. Germline CDR1 SGHNT, CDR2 YYREEE (reference sequence). The CDR3 DNA sequence: TGTGCCAGCAGCGTAGGAACGGGAGCGGCGTACTACGAGCAGTACTTC. It yields the protein CASSVGTGAAYYEQYF.

The V gene is TRBV7-9, the J gene TRBJ1-1; a possible D gene is TRBD1 (5 bases). The CDR3 loop spans 13 amino acids. V was cut by 5 bases and J by 6 bases, with 13 bases left in between. The V gene's germline CDR1 is SEHNR and CDR2 FQNEAQ (reference sequence). The CDR3 DNA follows: TGTGCCAGCAGCCCCCCGGGAGGGGCTGAAGCTTTCTTT. Translating it yields CASSPPGGAEAFF.

This rearrangement joins TRBV9 to TRBJ2-6, with 8 bases that match TRBD1. The trim removed 0 bases at V and 3 bases at J, leaving 11 bases unmatched. CDR1 and CDR2 from the germline V gene are SGDLS and YYNGEE. This CDR3 contains 19 residues. The CDR3 spells CASSVASRQGARGANVLTF. The CDR3 DNA sequence: TGTGCCAGCAGCGTAGCCTCGAGGCAGGGGGCGCGTGGGGCCAACGTCCTGACTTTC.